This T cell receptor beta chain was sequenced for a study of CD8+ T cells in alopecia areata. The sequencing template was cDNA reverse transcribed from extracted RNA. Generated by immunoSEQ multiplex PCR, the TCRdb table keeps only in-frame clones and is missing some. The repertoire holds around 210,000 clones, with about 61% as singletons. The sequence was obtained from a human donor in good health. The specimen sequenced was CD8+ T cells sorted from blood.

CDR3: CASSPTDDNSPLHF. The CDR3 nucleotides read TGTGCCAGCAGCCCCACAGATGATAATTCACCCCTCCACTTT. V is TRBV7-9 and J is TRBJ1-6; no clear D gene. The germline gives CDR1 SEHNR, CDR2 FQNEAQ (reference sequence). The CDR3 runs to 14 residues. With 5 bases removed from V and 5 bases from J, the gap between germline ends came to 10 bases.